The rows below give T cell receptor beta chains drawn from one sample of a study of CD8+ T cells in alopecia areata. TCRdb's table, derived via immunoSEQ multiplex PCR, lists solely in-frame clones and lacks some. The sample has under 150,000 clones, 62% seen once; the top ten hold roughly a third. Sequenced material: CD8+ T cells sorted from blood. The receptors shown here come from a human donor in good health. CDR3s include the opening cysteine and the closing phenylalanine or tryptophan. Fields, in order: CDR3 DNA, CDR3 protein, clone size, D gene, V gene, J gene. The D gene is left open where the match is weak. The size entry is marked missing in some rows and otherwise reads once, few, many or a size class.

cdr3_nt: TGTGCCACTAACGAGGGGTTCACTGAAGCTTTCTTT
cdr3_aa: CATNEGFTEAFF
clone_size: NA
d_call: NA
v_call: TRBV6-1
j_call: TRBJ1-1

cdr3_nt: TGTGCCAGCAGCCAAGATCGGTCTTTAAATGAGCAGTTCTTC
cdr3_aa: CASSQDRSLNEQFF
clone_size: NA
d_call: NA
v_call: TRBV14
j_call: TRBJ2-1

cdr3_nt: TGCGCCAGCAGCTTAAGCGGGAGATTCCCTGGGGCCAACGTCCTGACTTTC
cdr3_aa: CASSLSGRFPGANVLTF
clone_size: few
d_call: TRBD2
v_call: TRBV5-1
j_call: TRBJ2-6

cdr3_nt: TGTGCCAGCCGGTGGGGTCGCGGGCAGTTCTTC
cdr3_aa: CASRWGRGQFF
clone_size: NA
d_call: NA
v_call: TRBV19
j_call: TRBJ2-1

cdr3_nt: TGTGCCAGCACCAAAGGTCTTACCGGGGAGCTGTTTTTT
cdr3_aa: CASTKGLTGELFF
clone_size: NA
d_call: NA
v_call: TRBV11-2
j_call: TRBJ2-2

cdr3_nt: TGTGCCAGCAGGCCCCTTGTCAACTACGAGCAGTACTTC
cdr3_aa: CASRPLVNYEQYF
clone_size: once
d_call: NA
v_call: TRBV6-5
j_call: TRBJ2-7

cdr3_nt: TGTGCCAGCAGCTTTAGCACAGATACGCAGTATTTT
cdr3_aa: CASSFSTDTQYF
clone_size: NA
d_call: NA
v_call: TRBV11-2
j_call: TRBJ2-3

cdr3_nt: TGTGCCAGCCCGAGGGGGACTGAAGCTTTCTTT
cdr3_aa: CASPRGTEAFF
clone_size: NA
d_call: NA
v_call: TRBV2
j_call: TRBJ1-1

cdr3_nt: TGTGCCATCAGTGAGTCTTACAGGTCTCAGACCCAGTACTTC
cdr3_aa: CAISESYRSQTQYF
clone_size: NA
d_call: NA
v_call: TRBV10-3
j_call: TRBJ2-5

cdr3_nt: TGTGCCAGCAGTTCGGGACTAGCGGGAGGGACCCAGTACTTC
cdr3_aa: CASSSGLAGGTQYF
clone_size: NA
d_call: TRBD2
v_call: TRBV6-5
j_call: TRBJ2-5

cdr3_nt: TGTGCCTGGAGTATTGGAGGCAATGATGGCTACACCTTC
cdr3_aa: CAWSIGGNDGYTF
clone_size: NA
d_call: NA
v_call: TRBV30
j_call: TRBJ1-2

cdr3_nt: TGTACCCCACGGGACCTCGCCTACAATGAGCAGTTCTTC
cdr3_aa: CTPRDLAYNEQFF
clone_size: few
d_call: NA
v_call: TRBV2
j_call: TRBJ2-1

cdr3_nt: TGCAGCGTTGAAGACAGGTCATATGGCTACACCTTC
cdr3_aa: CSVEDRSYGYTF
clone_size: NA
d_call: NA
v_call: TRBV29-1
j_call: TRBJ1-2

cdr3_nt: TGTGCCAGCAGCTTGGGGACTAGCGGGAGCTCCTACAATGAGCAGTTCTTC
cdr3_aa: CASSLGTSGSSYNEQFF
clone_size: NA
d_call: TRBD2
v_call: TRBV5-6
j_call: TRBJ2-1

cdr3_nt: TGTGCCTGCAGACAGGACTCCTACGAGCAGTACTTC
cdr3_aa: CACRQDSYEQYF
clone_size: NA
d_call: NA
v_call: TRBV30
j_call: TRBJ2-7

cdr3_nt: TGCAGCGTTGTTGTAGCAGATACGCAGTATTTT
cdr3_aa: CSVVVADTQYF
clone_size: NA
d_call: NA
v_call: TRBV29-1
j_call: TRBJ2-3

cdr3_nt: TGTGCTAGTGGTTTTGACTGGGGCACTGAAGCTTTCTTT
cdr3_aa: CASGFDWGTEAFF
clone_size: NA
d_call: NA
v_call: TRBV12-5
j_call: TRBJ1-1

cdr3_nt: TGTGCCAGCAGCCCAGGCTTCGGGACCCAGTACTTC
cdr3_aa: CASSPGFGTQYF
clone_size: NA
d_call: NA
v_call: TRBV27
j_call: TRBJ2-5

cdr3_nt: TGTGCCAGCAGTTGGTACAGGGGTAATGAAAAACTGTTTTTT
cdr3_aa: CASSWYRGNEKLFF
clone_size: NA
d_call: TRBD1
v_call: TRBV27
j_call: TRBJ1-4

cdr3_nt: TGTGCCAGCAGTTTACAAGGGAGCACTGAAGCTTTCTTT
cdr3_aa: CASSLQGSTEAFF
clone_size: NA
d_call: NA
v_call: TRBV27
j_call: TRBJ1-1

cdr3_nt: TGTGCCATCAGCTGGCAGAACAATGAGCAGTTCTTC
cdr3_aa: CAISWQNNEQFF
clone_size: NA
d_call: NA
v_call: TRBV10-3
j_call: TRBJ2-1

cdr3_nt: TGTGCCAGCAGCTCCCCTGACAGGGTAACTGGCTACACCTTC
cdr3_aa: CASSSPDRVTGYTF
clone_size: NA
d_call: TRBD1
v_call: TRBV7-9
j_call: TRBJ1-2

cdr3_nt: TGTGCCAGCAGCTTACCGGACAATGCTGGGGCCAACGTCCTGACTTTC
cdr3_aa: CASSLPDNAGANVLTF
clone_size: NA
d_call: NA
v_call: TRBV7-9
j_call: TRBJ2-6

cdr3_nt: TGTGCCAGCAGTCCTTTCCTGGGACAGGGGGCAGAGGATACGCAGTATTTT
cdr3_aa: CASSPFLGQGAEDTQYF
clone_size: few
d_call: TRBD1
v_call: TRBV27
j_call: TRBJ2-3

cdr3_nt: TGTGCCAGCAGCTTAAAGCTGACAGGGGAAGAGACCCAGTACTTC
cdr3_aa: CASSLKLTGEETQYF
clone_size: NA
d_call: TRBD1
v_call: TRBV7-9
j_call: TRBJ2-5